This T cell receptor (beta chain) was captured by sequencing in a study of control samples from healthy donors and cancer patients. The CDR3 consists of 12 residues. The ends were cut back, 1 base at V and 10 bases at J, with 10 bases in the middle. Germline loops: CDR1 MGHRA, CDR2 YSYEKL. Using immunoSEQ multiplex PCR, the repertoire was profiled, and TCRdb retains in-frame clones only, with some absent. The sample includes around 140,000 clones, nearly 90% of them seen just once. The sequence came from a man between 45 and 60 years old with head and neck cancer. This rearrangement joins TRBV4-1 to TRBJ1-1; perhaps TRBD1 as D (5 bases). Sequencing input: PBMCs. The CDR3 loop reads CASSQGGLGAFF. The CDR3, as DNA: TGCGCCAGCAGCCAAGGGGGGTTAGGAGCTTTCTTT.